The clone carrying this TCR beta chain was detected a few times. Antigen specificity is unknown. The time point denotes: persistent/refractory GD, antithyroid drugs over 5 years with positive TRAb. Isolated PBMC RNA provided the starting material for the TCR library. Blood from the periphery, around 9 milliliters in all, was drawn into EDTA tubes. The entry originates in a study of regulatory T cells in long-lasting Graves disease. Whole-study findings and limits: Preferential use of TRBV28, TRBJ1-2 and TRBJ2-5 was seen in persistent disease. Thyroid tissue was not studied; only peripheral blood was.

Per germline, CDR1 MNHEY and CDR2 SVGEGT. This CDR3 has 15 amino acids. V was clipped by 5 bases and J by 3 bases, with 14 bases between them. Arm-PCR with iRepertoire HTBI primers amplified the CDR3 regions for these TCR beta libraries. TCRdb analysed the multiplex PCR reads with MiXCR anew, one entry per CDR3 protein. The sample records about 400,000 distinct CDR3 sequences, around 20% being singletons. The sample in question was peripheral blood mononuclear cells (PBMCs), obtained when the disease was refractory, from a patient treated with antithyroid drugs. The V call is TRBV6-2 or TRBV6-3, the J call TRBJ1-5; tentatively, D is TRBD1 (6 bases). The clonotype comes from a female donor with Graves disease. The CDR3 sequence is CASSLQGRNNQPQHF. CDR3 sequence (DNA): TGTGCCAGCAGTCTACAGGGACGGAACAATCAGCCCCAGCATTTT.